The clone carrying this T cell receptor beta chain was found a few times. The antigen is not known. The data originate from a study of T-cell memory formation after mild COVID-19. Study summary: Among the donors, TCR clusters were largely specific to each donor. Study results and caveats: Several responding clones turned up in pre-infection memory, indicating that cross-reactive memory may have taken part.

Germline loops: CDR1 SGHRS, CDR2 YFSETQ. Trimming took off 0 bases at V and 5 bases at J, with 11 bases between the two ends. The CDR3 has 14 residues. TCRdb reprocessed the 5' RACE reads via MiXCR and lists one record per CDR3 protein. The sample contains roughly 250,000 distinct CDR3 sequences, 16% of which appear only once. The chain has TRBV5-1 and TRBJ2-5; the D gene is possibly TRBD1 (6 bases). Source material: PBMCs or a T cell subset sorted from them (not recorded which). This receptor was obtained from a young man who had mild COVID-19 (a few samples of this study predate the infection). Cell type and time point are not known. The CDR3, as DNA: TGCGCCAGCAGCTTGGACACAGGGTCGGAGACCCAGTACTTC. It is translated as CASSLDTGSETQYF.